This T cell receptor beta chain was documented in a study of regulatory T cells in long-lasting Graves disease. According to the study, TCR beta libraries were built with iRepertoire HTBI primers and CDR3-region Arm-PCR. TCRdb reanalysed the multiplex PCR reads using MiXCR and keeps one entry per CDR3 protein. The data contain about 440,000 distinct CDR3 sequences, roughly 15% of them singletons. Time point: newly diagnosed GD, antithyroid drugs for less than 3 months. TCR sequences were obtained from RNA taken from PBMCs. This same sample was also part of a study on T cells in Graves' hyperthyroidism and ophthalmopathy. This second study says: The HTBI primer set was used in a first-round RT-PCR of the TCR CDR3.

This sequence originates from a woman aged 18-30 years with Graves disease. Material: peripheral blood mononuclear cells (PBMCs), obtained at new diagnosis, from a patient treated with antithyroid drugs.

The CDR3 DNA follows: TGTGCCAGCAGTTATTCAGACAGGGCCACTGGAAACACCATATATTTT. This codes for CASSYSDRATGNTIYF. The rearrangement uses TRBV6-2 or TRBV6-3 and TRBJ1-3; TRBD1 agrees at 7 bases. V shed 3 bases and J 2 bases; nucleotides not matched to a gene: 7. The CDR3 contains 16 residues. CDR1 and CDR2 (germline): MNHEY, SVGEGT.